Presented here are 27 T cell receptor beta chains from one specimen sequenced in a study of human T cells and chemical hapten exposure. Stated time point: pre-sensitization, week 0. Treatment described: therapeutic diphenylcyclopropenone sensitization with weekly scalp DPC. TCRdb called the RACE reads again in MiXCR, with one record for every CDR3 protein. The data contain over 35,000 distinct CDR3 sequences, about 10% of them singletons. This specimen consisted of whole blood, obtained in connection with sensitization to the hapten diphenylcyclopropenone (DPC). Source of these receptors: a man under 40 with alopecia areata. Some clones in this sample may be carry-over from other donors' samples.

At least ten counts were recorded for this clonotype. The V call is TRBV6-2 or TRBV6-3, the J call TRBJ2-7, with D unclear. The CDR3 is 11 residues long. Trimming left V 4 bases short and J 3 bases short, with 4 bases between. Per germline, CDR1 MNHEY and CDR2 SVGEGT. The CDR3 spells CASSSLYEQYV. CDR3 in DNA: TGTGCCAGCAGTTCTCTCTACGAGCAGTACGTC.

This clonotype has at least ten counts. The V and J genes are TRBV5-1 and TRBJ1-1; 7 nucleotides agree with TRBD1. The germline CDR1 and CDR2 sequences are SGHRS and YFSETQ. V shed 3 bases, J shed 3 bases, and the junction held 5 bases outside the gene matches. The CDR3 totals 14 residues. The CDR3 DNA reads as TGCGCCAGCAGCTATAAGGGGGCGGACACTGAAGCTTTCTTT. Protein product: CASSYKGADTEAFF.

There are many counts of this clonotype. The chain couples TRBV18 to TRBJ2-3; 10 nucleotides match TRBD2. Per the germline V gene, CDR1 is KGHSH and CDR2 is LQKENI. The CDR3 length is 17 residues. V trimming: 1 base; J trimming: 6 bases; junction bases outside the gene matches: 10. CDR3 region: CASSPRGASGSSDTQYF. The DNA of the CDR3 is TGTGCCAGCTCACCACGCGGAGCTAGCGGGAGCTCGGATACGCAGTATTTT.

The CDR3 DNA reads as TGTGCCAGCAGCGTAGCCCTCCAGGGGGCGGTTGATGGTGAGCAGTTCTTC. It specifies CASSVALQGAVDGEQFF. This chain joins TRBV9 and TRBJ2-1; the match to TRBD1 covers 8 bases. CDR3 length equals 17 residues. The germline V gene has CDR1 SGDLS and CDR2 YYNGEE. Trimming cost V 0 bases and J 9 bases; bases outside gene matches: 14.

V and J are TRBV12-3 or TRBV12-4 and TRBJ1-2; no firm D call. CDR3 length: 12 amino acids. The ends were cut back, 5 bases at V and 4 bases at J, with 8 bases in the middle. CDR3 region: CASSRGIYGYTF. The CDR3 DNA reads as TGTGCCAGCAGTCGGGGAATCTATGGCTACACCTTC.

V usage is TRBV6-1 and J usage is TRBJ2-7; maybe TRBD1 (6 bases). Germline V gene lookup returns CDR1 MNHNS and CDR2 SASEGT. CDR3 length equals 16 residues. Trimming pared 4 bases from V and 2 bases from J, leaving 18 bases between. The CDR3 DNA sequence: TGTGCCAGCAGTGCCAAGTCAGGGGATATTGCCTACGAGCAGTACTTC. It specifies CASSAKSGDIAYEQYF.

This clonotype was detected ten times or more. V is TRBV27 and J is TRBJ1-6; 7 bases fit TRBD1. The CDR3 has 18 amino acids. Germline V gene lookup returns CDR1 MNHEY and CDR2 SMNVEV (reference sequence). With 5 bases clipped from V and 5 bases from J, the junction kept 15 bases outside the gene matches. The CDR3 here is CASSPIPHRQGNNSPLHF. The CDR3 coding sequence is TGTGCCAGCAGTCCCATACCCCACAGACAGGGCAATAATTCACCCCTCCACTTT.

This clonotype has more than one count but fewer than ten. The genes are TRBV20-1 and TRBJ2-7, with unresolved D. Between the trimmed V and J ends, which lost 3 bases and 3 bases, there was a span of 9 bases. CDR3 length: 12 amino acids. Germline V gene data show CDR1 as DFQATT and CDR2 as SNEGSKA (reference sequence). The CDR3 nucleotides read TGCAGTGCTAGTAACGCAGACTACGAGCAGTACGTC. This codes for CSASNADYEQYV.

At least ten counts were recorded for this clonotype. The chain carries TRBV4-2 and TRBJ2-1; D remains unclear. Germline-derived CDR1 and CDR2 are LGHNA and YNFKEQ. The CDR3 sequence is 13 residues long. The ends were cut back, 0 bases at V and 8 bases at J, with 8 bases in the middle. The CDR3 loop is CASSQEYGDEQFF. The CDR3, as DNA: TGTGCCAGCAGCCAAGAATATGGTGATGAGCAGTTCTTC.

The rearrangement joins TRBV28 to TRBJ1-5; D remains ambiguous. Trimming removed 3 bases from V and 3 bases from J, with 9 bases in between. This CDR3 has 14 amino acids. Germline V gene sequence: CDR1 MDHEN, CDR2 SYDVKM. The CDR3 nucleotides read TGTGCCAGCAGTTTGGACTGGGACAATCAGCCCCAGCATTTT. Its protein product is CASSLDWDNQPQHF.

This clonotype has at least ten counts. The chain couples TRBV6-5 to TRBJ1-1; 11 bases are a match to TRBD1. The CDR3 sequence is 19 residues long. The germline gives CDR1 MNHEY, CDR2 SVGAGI. V lost 5 bases, J lost 1 base, and 15 bases stayed unmatched. The CDR3 region has the DNA TGTGCCAGCAGTAGAGACATCCGGGACAGGGGGAGTCGGAACACTGAAGCTTTCTTT. This translates into CASSRDIRDRGSRNTEAFF.

The rearrangement joins TRBV21-1 to TRBJ2-7. TRBV21-1 is tagged as a pseudogene. The CDR3 covers 12 residues. CDR3 sequence: CAIKGMWCEQYF. CDR3 sequence (DNA): TGTGCCATTAAAGGGATGTGGTGCGAGCAGTACTTC.

This clonotype was detected many times. The rearrangement uses TRBV6-5 and TRBJ2-1; TRBD2 agrees at 9 bases. CDR1 and CDR2 from the germline V gene are MNHEY and SVGAGI. There are 15 residues in the CDR3. Unmatched junction bases numbered 6, after V lost 6 bases and J lost 3 bases. CDR3 residues: CASSPTSGGYNEQFF. CDR3 DNA sequence: TGTGCCAGCAGCCCGACTAGCGGAGGCTACAATGAGCAGTTCTTC.

This clonotype appeared many times. CDR3 sequence (DNA): TGTGCCAGCTTGGGGGGGCAAGAGACCCAGTACTTC. Translated: CASLGGQETQYF. The chain employs TRBV2 and TRBJ2-5; 7 nucleotides agree with TRBD2. The CDR3 extends over 12 amino acids. Germline trimming cut 8 bases from V and 2 bases from J; bases unmatched to any gene: 2. Germline CDR1 reads SNHLY; CDR2 reads FYNNEI.

V is TRBV4-1 and J is TRBJ2-3; 7 bases fit TRBD1. V lost 6 bases, J lost 0 bases, and 12 bases stayed unmatched. Germline V CDR1 and CDR2: MGHRA, YSYEKL. The CDR3 is 17 amino acids. The CDR3 loop is CASRETRRDSSTDTQYF. CDR3 in DNA: TGCGCCAGCAGGGAAACACGCCGGGACAGCAGCACAGATACGCAGTATTTT.

J is TRBJ1-1 and V is TRBV2, with D unresolved. There are 11 residues in the CDR3. Germline CDR1 is SNHLY and CDR2 is FYNNEI. V was cut by 4 bases and J by 3 bases, with 3 bases left in between. CDR3: CASSGHTEAFF. The CDR3 bases are TGTGCCAGCAGTGGCCACACTGAAGCTTTCTTT.

This clonotype appeared many times. The V gene is TRBV9, the J gene TRBJ2-5; 9 bases match TRBD1. V shed 6 bases, J shed 5 bases, and the junction held 11 bases outside the gene matches. Germline V lookup: CDR1 SGDLS, CDR2 YYNGEE. CDR3 length: 15 residues. The CDR3 DNA reads as TGTGCCAGCAACCCCGGGGACAGGGCCCCGGAGACCCAGTACTTC. Translated: CASNPGDRAPETQYF.

This clonotype was picked up many times. The V call is TRBV27, the J call TRBJ2-7, with D possibly called TRBD1 or TRBD2 (6 bases each). Germline V gives CDR1 MNHEY, CDR2 SMNVEV (reference sequence). The CDR3 loop spans 17 amino acids. V was trimmed by 3 bases and J by 0 bases, leaving 18 bases between them. The CDR3 reads CASSFLSPGASSYEQYF. In DNA, the CDR3 is TGTGCCAGCAGTTTTCTCTCGCCGGGGGCTAGCTCCTACGAGCAGTACTTC.

The chain couples TRBV6-1 to TRBJ2-7; D remains ambiguous. Trimming removed 4 bases at V and 2 bases at J, with 12 bases between. The CDR3 covers 14 residues. CDR1 and CDR2 from the germline V gene are MNHNS and SASEGT. CDR3 nucleotides: TGTGCCAGCAGTGGGTTGCGACTTCCCTACGAGCAGTACGTC. Translation gives CASSGLRLPYEQYV.

In this sample, this clonotype turned up many times. This chain joins TRBV18 and TRBJ1-5; D is perhaps TRBD1 (6 bases). The germline V gene encodes CDR1 KGHSH and CDR2 LQKENI. V was pared by 4 bases and J by 5 bases, with 12 bases between. This CDR3 has 14 amino acids. This CDR3 reads CASSRTGNDQPQHF. The CDR3 DNA reads as TGTGCCAGCTCACGAACAGGGAACGATCAGCCCCAGCATTTT.

This clonotype was seen at least ten times. The J gene is TRBJ2-3, the V gene TRBV20-1; a possible D gene is TRBD1 (6 bases). Germline CDR1 is DFQATT and CDR2 is SNEGSKA (reference sequence). This CDR3 has 13 amino acids. Trimming cost V 4 bases and J 4 bases, with 12 bases left between them. The chain's CDR3 is CSANREMADTQYF. The CDR3 DNA follows: TGCAGTGCTAACAGGGAAATGGCAGATACGCAGTATTTT.

V gene TRBV11-2 combines with J gene TRBJ2-7; perhaps D is TRBD1 or TRBD2 (5 bases each). This CDR3 region has 15 residues. Germline CDR1 is SGHAT and CDR2 is FQNNGV. V was clipped by 6 bases and J by 4 bases, with 19 bases between them. The CDR3 DNA is TGTGCCAGCAGAAACCCCGCCCGGGGCGCTTACGAGCAGTACTTC. It yields the protein CASRNPARGAYEQYF.

This clonotype was counted a few times. The V gene is TRBV12-3 or TRBV12-4, the J gene TRBJ1-5; the D gene is possibly TRBD1 (5 bases). Trimming pared 4 bases from V and 2 bases from J, leaving 9 bases between. The CDR3 is 14 residues long. The chain's CDR3 is CASSYGGGNQPQHF. For the CDR3, the DNA is TGTGCCAGCAGTTACGGGGGGGGCAATCAGCCCCAGCATTTT.

V is TRBV12-3 or TRBV12-4 and J is TRBJ2-7; perhaps TRBD1 as D (6 bases). CDR3 length equals 13 residues. Between the trimmed V and J ends, which lost 3 bases and 7 bases, there was a span of 13 bases. This chain's CDR3 is CASSFTGFGEQYF. The CDR3 bases are TGTGCCAGCAGTTTCACAGGGTTTGGAGAGCAGTACTTC.

This clonotype was detected a few times. The chain links TRBV7-8 to TRBJ1-2; no firm D call. Germline-derived CDR1 and CDR2 are SGHVS and FQNEAQ. CDR3 length equals 17 residues. Trimming shortened V by 3 bases and J by 2 bases, and 19 bases separated the two germline ends. This CDR3 reads CASSFTVRRPMNYGYTF. In DNA, the CDR3 is TGTGCCAGCAGCTTTACAGTGCGCCGTCCAATGAACTATGGCTACACCTTC. The variable domain in full, with the rest retrieved from reference TRBV7-8 and TRBJ1-2, is GAGVSQSPRYKVAKRGQDVALRCDPISGHVSLFWYQQALGQGPEFLTYFQNEAQLDKSGLPSDRFFAERPEGSVSTLKIQRTQQEDSAVYLCASSFTVRRPMNYGYTFGSGTRLTVV.

This clonotype turned up a few times. This rearrangement joins TRBV6-2 or TRBV6-3 to TRBJ1-5; no reliable D call. The CDR3 is 18 amino acids. The V end lost 5 bases, the J end lost 6 bases, and 26 bases lay between the germline ends. Germline loops: CDR1 MNHEY, CDR2 SVGEGT. CDR3 region: CASSPQVGRVTWFQPQHF. The CDR3 DNA reads as TGTGCCAGCAGTCCCCAGGTTGGACGGGTGACTTGGTTTCAGCCCCAGCATTTT.

The sample holds a few counts of this clonotype. The chain joins TRBV21-1 to TRBJ2-1; the table names TRBD2, a call not compared with the DNA. TRBV21-1 is an annotated pseudogene. This CDR3 region has 14 residues. CDR3 amino acids: CASSKEASRNEQFF. CDR3 coding DNA: TGTGCCAGCAGCAAAGAGGCTAGCAGAAATGAGCAGTTCTTC.